This T cell receptor (beta chain) was retrieved from a study of T-cell memory formation after mild COVID-19. The overall study: Clusters were largely donor specific. Study results and caveats: Within pre-infection memory, some responding clones were found, suggesting cross-reactive memory joined. CD4+ bias marked clones expanding day 15 to 37, unlike balanced contracting clones.

For this clonotype: Its antigen remains unidentified.

MiXCR was run by TCRdb on the 5' RACE reads, yielding one entry per CDR3 protein. The sample records roughly 51,000 distinct CDR3 sequences, around 7.3% being singletons. Sequenced sample: PBMCs or a T cell subset sorted from them (not recorded which). The TCR comes from a man younger than 35 who had mild COVID-19 (a few samples of this study predate the infection). Cell type and time point are not known.

CDR3 DNA sequence: TGTGCCAGCAGTTTAGGTTTCGGAGGCATGAACACTGAAGCTTTCTTT. The encoded protein is CASSLGFGGMNTEAFF. The chain uses TRBV27 and TRBJ1-1; D remains unclear. The CDR3 runs 16 residues. V was clipped by 2 bases and J by 0 bases, with 13 bases between them. The germline CDR1 and CDR2 sequences are MNHEY and SMNVEV (reference sequence).